The entry below describes one TCR beta chain. V lost 2 bases, J lost 2 bases, and 11 bases stayed unmatched. This CDR3 comprises 17 residues. CDR1 is SGHTA, CDR2 FQGNSA, per germline. Sequencing used immunoSEQ multiplex PCR; TCRdb keeps in-frame clones, though not all of them. The data show 2 million to 2.5 million clones, almost 96% seen once. These data originate in a study of shared clonotypes between healthy human individuals. This receptor was obtained from a man younger than 35 in good health. V is TRBV7-2 and J is TRBJ2-7; 8 bases are a match to TRBD2. The sequenced sample was naive CD4+ T cells sorted from blood. Subset of the sample: CD45RA+ positively selected. The CDR3 DNA reads as TGTGCCAGCAGCTTAAGGAGTGGACTAGCAGACACCTACGAGCAGTACTTC. The encoded protein is CASSLRSGLADTYEQYF.